Sequencing of this T cell receptor (beta chain) was carried out in a study of breast tumors, draining lymph nodes, adjacent tissues. Axillary draining lymph nodes of breast cancer patients supplied the node samples. Study outcomes and limitations: Compared with basal-like, luminal-like tumors shared significantly more repertoire with nontumor tissue. Tumor TCR diversity was below lymph nodes but above nontumor tissue. Most tumor T cells seemingly derive from lymph node, then expand in tumor. Tumor T cell lymph node origin was a supported hypothesis, not proven.

Turning to this clonotype: As yet, its antigen is unknown.

TCRdb redid the calling of the multiplex PCR reads with MiXCR, one entry per CDR3 protein. The table includes about 180,000 distinct CDR3 sequences, about 30% detected once. The CDR3 has 16 residues. Trimming removed 6 bases from V and 8 bases from J; junction bases left unmatched: 12. Germline CDR1 KGHSH, CDR2 LQKENI. The TCR was taken from a female donor with breast cancer. Some clones in this sample may be carry-over from other donors' samples. The J gene is TRBJ1-4, the V gene TRBV18; 10 nucleotides agree with TRBD1. Material: axillary lymph node tissue. CDR3 protein: CASSNSNRGQGEKLFF. The CDR3 DNA reads as TGTGCCAGCTCGAATTCAAATAGGGGACAGGGGGAAAAACTGTTTTTT.